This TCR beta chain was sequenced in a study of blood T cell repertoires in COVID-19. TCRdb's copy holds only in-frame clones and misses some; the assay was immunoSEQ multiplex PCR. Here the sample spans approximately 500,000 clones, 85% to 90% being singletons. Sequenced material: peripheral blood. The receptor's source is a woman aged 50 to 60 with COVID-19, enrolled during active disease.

The CDR3 DNA follows: TGCGCCAGCAGCTTCTACAGGGGGCTGGGGGAGACCCAGTACTTC. Amino acid sequence: CASSFYRGLGETQYF. The chain has TRBV5-1 and TRBJ2-5, with TRBD1 identical over 9 bases. V trimming: 2 bases; J trimming: 5 bases; junction bases outside the gene matches: 7. The V gene's germline CDR1 is SGHRS and CDR2 YFSETQ. This CDR3 region has 15 residues.